This TCR beta chain was found in a study of cytomegalovirus exposure and HLA in healthy donors. Study observations and caveats: Productive rates of about 90% or about 30% were seen for most TCR beta V segments in an earlier analysis.

Looked up from germline, CDR1 is MNHEY and CDR2 is SVGAGI. The CDR3 spans 12 residues. Trimming pared 4 bases from V and 6 bases from J, leaving 9 bases between. This clone was counted a few times. Its antigen remains unknown. The study ran its PCR with 60 Vbeta and 13 Jbeta primers. Authors' processing steps: Unique TCR beta chains totaled roughly 80 million in a later count, with roughly 11 million of them shared. Measured with immunoSEQ multiplex PCR; TCRdb has only the in-frame clones, and not every one. That table gives V, J and clone size, and the DNA gave D and trimming. Altogether more than 100,000 clones are present, 80% being singletons, with the ten largest covering 0.24%.

What was sequenced was PBMCs. The chain combines TRBV6-5 with TRBJ1-2; no firm D call. The clonotype originates from a man in his fifties in good health and CMV-seronegative. The CDR3 spells CASSSLGDGYTF. Written as DNA, the CDR3 is TGTGCCAGCAGTTCCCTGGGAGATGGCTACACCTTC.